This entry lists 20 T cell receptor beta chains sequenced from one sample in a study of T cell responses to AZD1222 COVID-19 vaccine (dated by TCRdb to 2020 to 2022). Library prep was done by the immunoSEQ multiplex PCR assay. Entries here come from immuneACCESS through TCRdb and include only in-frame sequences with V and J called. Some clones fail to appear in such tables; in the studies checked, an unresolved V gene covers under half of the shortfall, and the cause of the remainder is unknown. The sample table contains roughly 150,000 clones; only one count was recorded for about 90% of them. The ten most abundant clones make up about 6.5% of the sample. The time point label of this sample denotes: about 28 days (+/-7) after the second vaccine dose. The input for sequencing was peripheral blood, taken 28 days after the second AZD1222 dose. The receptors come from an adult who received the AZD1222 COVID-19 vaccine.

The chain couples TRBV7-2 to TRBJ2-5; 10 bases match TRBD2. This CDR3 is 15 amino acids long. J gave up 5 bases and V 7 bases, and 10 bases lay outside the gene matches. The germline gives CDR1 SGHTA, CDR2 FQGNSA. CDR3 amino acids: CASTEKRGGQETQYF. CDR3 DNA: TGTGCCAGCACCGAGAAGCGGGGGGGCCAGGAGACCCAGTACTTC.

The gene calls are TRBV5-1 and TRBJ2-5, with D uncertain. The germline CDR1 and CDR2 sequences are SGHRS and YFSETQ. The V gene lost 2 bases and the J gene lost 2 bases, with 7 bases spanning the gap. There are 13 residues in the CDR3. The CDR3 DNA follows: TGCGCCAGCAGCTTCAACTTACAAGAGACCCAGTACTTC. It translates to CASSFNLQETQYF.

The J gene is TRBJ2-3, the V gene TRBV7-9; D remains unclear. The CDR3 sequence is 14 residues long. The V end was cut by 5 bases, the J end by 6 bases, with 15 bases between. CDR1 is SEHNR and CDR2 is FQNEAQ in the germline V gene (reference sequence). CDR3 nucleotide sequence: TGTGCCAGCAGCCGAACTCAACAGACCGATACGCAGTATTTT. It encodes CASSRTQQTDTQYF.

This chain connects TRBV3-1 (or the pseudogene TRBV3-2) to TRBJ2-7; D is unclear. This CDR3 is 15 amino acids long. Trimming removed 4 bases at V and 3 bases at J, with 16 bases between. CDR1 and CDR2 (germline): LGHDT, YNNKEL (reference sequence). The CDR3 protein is CASSPIPPGLYEQYF. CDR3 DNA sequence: TGTGCCAGCAGCCCAATTCCGCCGGGTCTCTACGAGCAGTACTTC.

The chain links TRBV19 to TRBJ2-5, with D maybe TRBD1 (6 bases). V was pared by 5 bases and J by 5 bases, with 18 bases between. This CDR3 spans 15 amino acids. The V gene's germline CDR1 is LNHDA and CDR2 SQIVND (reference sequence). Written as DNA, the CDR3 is TGTGCCAGTAGTCTACAGGACAGAAAGTACGAGACCCAGTACTTC. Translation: CASSLQDRKYETQYF.

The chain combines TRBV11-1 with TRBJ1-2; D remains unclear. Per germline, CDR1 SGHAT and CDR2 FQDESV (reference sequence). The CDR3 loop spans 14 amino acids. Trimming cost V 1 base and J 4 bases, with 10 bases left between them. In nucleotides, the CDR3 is TGTGCCAGCAGCTTAGGGGAGGAGAGCTATGGCTACACCTTC. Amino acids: CASSLGEESYGYTF. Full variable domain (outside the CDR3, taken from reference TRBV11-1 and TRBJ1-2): EAEVAQSPRYKITEKSQAVAFWCDPISGHATLYWYRQILGQGPELLVQFQDESVVDDSQLPKDRFSAERLKGVDSTLKIQPAELGDSAMYLCASSLGEESYGYTFGSGTRLTVV.

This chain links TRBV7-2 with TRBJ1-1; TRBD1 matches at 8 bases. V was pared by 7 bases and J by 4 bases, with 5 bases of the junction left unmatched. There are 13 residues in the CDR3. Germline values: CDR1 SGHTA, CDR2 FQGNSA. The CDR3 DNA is TGTGCCAGCAACAGGGGGTTTGGCACTGAAGCTTTCTTT. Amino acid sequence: CASNRGFGTEAFF.

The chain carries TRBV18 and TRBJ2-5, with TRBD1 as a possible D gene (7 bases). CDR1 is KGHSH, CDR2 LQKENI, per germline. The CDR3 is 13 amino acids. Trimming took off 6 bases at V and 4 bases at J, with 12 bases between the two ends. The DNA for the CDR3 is TGTGCCAGCTCCCAGGGGGGATTAGAGACCCAGTACTTC. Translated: CASSQGGLETQYF.

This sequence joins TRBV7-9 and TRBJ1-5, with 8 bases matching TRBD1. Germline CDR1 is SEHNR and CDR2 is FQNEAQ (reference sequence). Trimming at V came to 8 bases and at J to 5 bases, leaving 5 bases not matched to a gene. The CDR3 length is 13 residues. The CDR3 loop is CASGTGGYQPQHF. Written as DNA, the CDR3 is TGTGCCAGCGGAACAGGGGGGTATCAGCCCCAGCATTTT. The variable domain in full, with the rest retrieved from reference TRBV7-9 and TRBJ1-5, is DTGVSQNPRHKITKRGQNVTFRCDPISEHNRLYWYRQTLGQGPEFLTYFQNEAQLEKSRLLSDRFSAERPKGSFSTLEIQRTEQGDSAMYLCASGTGGYQPQHFGDGTRLSIL.

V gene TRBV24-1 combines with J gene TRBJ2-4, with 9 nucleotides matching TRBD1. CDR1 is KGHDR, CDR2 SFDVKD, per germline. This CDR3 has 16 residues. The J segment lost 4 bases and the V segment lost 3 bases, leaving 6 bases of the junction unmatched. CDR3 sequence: CATSDADRGGKNIQYF. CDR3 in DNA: TGTGCCACCAGTGATGCGGACAGGGGTGGTAAAAACATTCAGTACTTC.

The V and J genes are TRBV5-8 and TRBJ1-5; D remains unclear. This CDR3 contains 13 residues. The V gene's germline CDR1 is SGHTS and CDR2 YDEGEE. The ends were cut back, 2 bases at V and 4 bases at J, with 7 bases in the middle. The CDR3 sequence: CASSFTRNQPQHF. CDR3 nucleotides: TGTGCCAGCAGCTTCACCCGAAATCAGCCCCAGCATTTT.

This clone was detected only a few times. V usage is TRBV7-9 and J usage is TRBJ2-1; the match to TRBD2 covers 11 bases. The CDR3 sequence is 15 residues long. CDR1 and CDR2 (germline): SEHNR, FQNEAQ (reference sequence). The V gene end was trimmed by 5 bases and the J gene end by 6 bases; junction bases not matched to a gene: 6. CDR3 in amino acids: CASSPSGRPGNEQFF. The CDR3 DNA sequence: TGTGCCAGCAGCCCTAGCGGGAGGCCCGGCAATGAGCAGTTCTTC.

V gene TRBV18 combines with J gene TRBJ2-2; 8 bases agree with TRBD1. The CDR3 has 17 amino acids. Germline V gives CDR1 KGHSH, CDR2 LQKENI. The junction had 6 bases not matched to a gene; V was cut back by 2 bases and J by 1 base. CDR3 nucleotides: TGTGCCAGCTCACCAGTGGCAGGGACAGGGAACACCGGGGAGCTGTTTTTT. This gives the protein CASSPVAGTGNTGELFF. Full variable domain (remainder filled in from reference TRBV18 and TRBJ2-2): NAGVMQNPRHLVRRRGQEARLRCSPMKGHSHVYWYRQLPEEGLKFMVYLQKENIIDESGMPKERFSAEFPKEGPSILRIQQVVRGDSAAYFCASSPVAGTGNTGELFFGEGSRLTVL.

CDR3 DNA sequence: TGTGCCAGCAGCCCCTTGGCCCGGGACAGAAGGAACTATGGCTACACCTTC. Translation: CASSPLARDRRNYGYTF. The chain combines TRBV2 with TRBJ1-2; 7 bases match TRBD1. Germline trimming cut 6 bases from V and 2 bases from J; bases unmatched to any gene: 15. In germline, CDR1 is SNHLY, CDR2 FYNNEI. The CDR3 is 17 amino acids.

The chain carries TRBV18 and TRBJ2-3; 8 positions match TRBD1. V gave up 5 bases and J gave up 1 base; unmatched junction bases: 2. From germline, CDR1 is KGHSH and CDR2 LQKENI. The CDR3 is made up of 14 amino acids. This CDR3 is CASSAGQGTDTQYF. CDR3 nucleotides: TGTGCCAGCTCAGCGGGACAGGGCACAGATACGCAGTATTTT.

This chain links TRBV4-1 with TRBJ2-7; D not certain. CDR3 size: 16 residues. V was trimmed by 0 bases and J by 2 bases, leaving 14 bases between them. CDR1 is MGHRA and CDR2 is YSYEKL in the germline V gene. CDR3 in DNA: TGCGCCAGCAGCCAAGATTTAGTGGCCAGCGCCTACGAGCAGTACTTC. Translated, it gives CASSQDLVASAYEQYF.

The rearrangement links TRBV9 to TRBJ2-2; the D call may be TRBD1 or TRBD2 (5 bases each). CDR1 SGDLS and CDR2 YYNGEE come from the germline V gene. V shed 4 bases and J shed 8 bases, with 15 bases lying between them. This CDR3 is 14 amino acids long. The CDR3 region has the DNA TGTGCCAGCAGCCCCAGAGGGACGGCGGGGGAGCTGTTTTTT. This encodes CASSPRGTAGELFF. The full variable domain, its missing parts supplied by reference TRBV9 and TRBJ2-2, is DSGVTQTPKHLITATGQRVTLRCSPRSGDLSVYWYQQSLDQGLQFLIQYYNGEERAKGNILERFSAQQFPDLHSELNLSSLELGDSALYFCASSPRGTAGELFFGEGSRLTVL.

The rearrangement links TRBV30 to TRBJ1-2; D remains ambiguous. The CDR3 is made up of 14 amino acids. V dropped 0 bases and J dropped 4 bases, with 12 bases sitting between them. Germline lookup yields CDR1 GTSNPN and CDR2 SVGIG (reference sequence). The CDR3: CAWSVGAVGYGYTF. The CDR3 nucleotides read TGTGCCTGGAGTGTAGGAGCCGTCGGCTATGGCTACACCTTC. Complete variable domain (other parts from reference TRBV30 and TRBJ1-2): SQTIHQWPATLVQPVGSPLSLECTVEGTSNPNLYWYRQAAGRGLQLLFYSVGIGQISSEVPQNLSASRPQDRQFILSSKKLLLSDSGFYLCAWSVGAVGYGYTFGSGTRLTVV.

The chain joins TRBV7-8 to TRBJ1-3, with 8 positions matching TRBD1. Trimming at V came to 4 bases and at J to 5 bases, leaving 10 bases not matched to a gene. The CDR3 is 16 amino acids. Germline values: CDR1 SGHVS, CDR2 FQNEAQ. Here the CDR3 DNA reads TGTGCCAGCAGCTCCTCAGGTAGACAGGGGAGAAACACCATATATTTT. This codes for CASSSSGRQGRNTIYF.

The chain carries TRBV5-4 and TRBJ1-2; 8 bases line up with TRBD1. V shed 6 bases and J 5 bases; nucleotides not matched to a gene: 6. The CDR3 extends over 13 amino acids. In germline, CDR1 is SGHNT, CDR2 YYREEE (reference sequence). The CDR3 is CASIRQGSYGYTF. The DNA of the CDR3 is TGTGCCAGCATCCGACAGGGGAGTTATGGCTACACCTTC.